The rows below give T cell receptor beta chains drawn from one sample of a study of blood T cell repertoires in COVID-19. TCRdb's copy holds only in-frame clones and misses some; the assay was immunoSEQ multiplex PCR. The sample contains 310,000 or so clones, about 83% of which appear only once. Sequenced input: PBMCs or T cells enriched from blood (not recorded which). The receptor source for this set is a woman aged 40 to 49 who had recovered from COVID-19. The CDR3 runs from the conserved cysteine through the conserved F or W. The D gene is left open where the match is weak. Not all rows give a size; the values are once, few, many and, for expanded clones, a class.

j_call,d_call,v_call,clone_size,cdr3_aa,cdr3_nt
TRBJ1-2,TRBD1,TRBV24-1,NA,CATQQGSEDYGYTF,TGTGCCACCCAACAGGGGAGTGAAGACTATGGCTACACCTTC
TRBJ1-3,NA,TRBV28,NA,CASSPQGSGNTIYF,TGTGCCAGCAGTCCCCAGGGGTCAGGAAACACCATATATTTT
TRBJ2-3,TRBD2,TRBV7-6,many,CASSSLPPVGGPSDTQYF,TGTGCCAGCAGCTCACTCCCGCCGGTGGGAGGGCCGTCAGATACGCAGTATTTT
TRBJ2-2,TRBD1,TRBV6-2/TRBV6-3,once,CASSSPGQGAHTGELFF,TGTGCCAGCAGTTCGCCGGGACAGGGTGCGCACACCGGGGAGCTGTTTTTT
TRBJ2-2,NA,TRBV19,NA,CASSRQNTGELFF,TGTGCCAGTAGTAGACAGAACACCGGGGAGCTGTTTTTT
TRBJ2-4,TRBD1,TRBV24-1,NA,CATSDPTGANIQYF,TGTGCCACCAGTGATCCGACAGGGGCCAACATTCAGTACTTC
TRBJ2-5,TRBD2,TRBV6-4,NA,CATPSEREQETQYF,TGTGCCACGCCGTCCGAGCGGGAACAAGAGACCCAGTACTTC
TRBJ2-2,NA,TRBV5-8,few,CASSTGVVGTGELFF,TGTGCCAGCAGCACGGGGGTCGTCGGCACCGGGGAGCTGTTTTTT
TRBJ2-7,NA,TRBV6-6,NA,CASGREQYF,TGTGCCAGCGGGAGGGAGCAGTACTTC
TRBJ1-1,NA,TRBV6-6,NA,CAGSTTVNTEAFF,TGTGCCGGCAGTACCACGGTGAACACTGAAGCTTTCTTT
TRBJ2-2,NA,TRBV6-5,NA,CASSYEPGDYTGELFF,TGTGCCAGCAGTTACGAGCCGGGAGATTACACCGGGGAGCTGTTTTTT
TRBJ2-7,TRBD2,TRBV27,NA,CASSAGLARSYEQYF,TGTGCCAGCAGTGCGGGACTAGCGCGTTCCTACGAGCAGTACTTC
TRBJ2-7,NA,TRBV28,NA,CATDSRISYEQYF,TGTGCCACCGATTCCAGGATCTCCTACGAGCAGTACTTC
TRBJ2-5,NA,TRBV9,NA,CASSPRVGTQETQYF,TGTGCCAGCAGCCCCCGGGTGGGGACACAAGAGACCCAGTACTTC
TRBJ2-7,NA,TRBV15,NA,CATSNSLIGGRSSYEQYF,TGTGCCACCAGCAATTCACTAATCGGCGGCCGGAGCTCCTACGAGCAGTACTTC
TRBJ2-2,TRBD1,TRBV27,NA,CASSLDRGIGELFF,TGTGCCAGCAGTTTGGACAGGGGTATCGGGGAGCTGTTTTTT
TRBJ1-1,NA,TRBV5-1,NA,CASRAIQGNTEAFF,TGCGCCAGCAGGGCAATACAGGGAAACACTGAAGCTTTCTTT
TRBJ2-7,TRBD2,TRBV7-2,NA,CASSKGTSGSYEQYF,TGTGCCAGCAGCAAGGGGACTAGCGGTAGCTACGAGCAGTACTTC
TRBJ1-1,TRBD1,TRBV10-2,NA,CASIEGTANTEAFF,TGCGCCAGCATTGAGGGGACAGCAAACACTGAAGCTTTCTTT
TRBJ2-2,NA,TRBV28,NA,CAAVGGSIMSGELFF,TGTGCCGCCGTTGGGGGGAGTATTATGTCGGGGGAGCTGTTTTTT
TRBJ2-2,TRBD1,TRBV28,once,CASRQGATGELFF,TGTGCCAGCCGACAGGGGGCCACCGGGGAGCTGTTTTTT
TRBJ1-1,TRBD1,TRBV28,NA,CASANRGVRAFF,TGTGCCAGCGCCAACAGGGGAGTGAGGGCTTTCTTT
TRBJ2-3,TRBD2,TRBV9,once,CASSVDPRGGRLTDTQYF,TGTGCCAGCAGCGTAGATCCCCGGGGGGGGAGGCTCACAGATACGCAGTATTTT
TRBJ2-1,TRBD1,TRBV5-1,NA,CASSTGQGSPYNEQFF,TGCGCCAGCAGCACGGGACAGGGTTCTCCCTACAATGAGCAGTTCTTC
TRBJ2-1,TRBD1,TRBV19,NA,CASSVRTGGLNEQFF,TGTGCCAGTAGTGTCCGGACAGGGGGCCTCAATGAGCAGTTCTTC
TRBJ1-1,NA,TRBV28,NA,CASRGQGKHEAFF,TGTGCCAGCAGGGGACAAGGTAAACATGAAGCTTTCTTT
TRBJ2-1,TRBD2,TRBV18,NA,CASSHTPAGGPGAYNEQFF,TGTGCCAGCTCACATACCCCAGCGGGAGGGCCGGGGGCCTACAATGAGCAGTTCTTC
TRBJ2-1,TRBD1,TRBV25-1,few,CASSGEDRGQNEQFF,TGTGCCAGCAGTGGAGAGGACAGGGGCCAGAATGAGCAGTTCTTC
TRBJ1-2,NA,TRBV30,NA,CAWSRGNGYTF,TGTGCCTGGAGTAGGGGGAATGGCTACACCTTC
TRBJ1-4,TRBD1,TRBV5-1,NA,CASSFTGVREEKLFF,TGCGCCAGCAGCTTCACAGGGGTTAGGGAGGAAAAACTGTTTTTT
TRBJ2-5,TRBD2,TRBV18,NA,CASSPLRGSQQETQYF,TGTGCCAGCTCACCACTGCGGGGGAGCCAACAAGAGACCCAGTACTTC
TRBJ1-1,NA,TRBV4-1,NA,CASSQGPGENTEAFF,TGCGCCAGCAGCCAGGGGCCGGGAGAGAACACTGAAGCTTTCTTT